The 11 T cell receptor beta chains in this list originate from one sample, sequenced in a study of CD4 T cells in relation to SARS-CoV-2 and coronaviruses. The repertoire was sequenced with immunoSEQ multiplex PCR; TCRdb's copy has only in-frame clones and lacks some. The sample lists approximately 39,000 clones; roughly 80% were seen once. For these TCRs, the target antigens are not known. The sequenced sample consisted of memory CD4+ T cells from PBMCs, cultured in vitro. These TCRs come from an adult with COVID-19.

V gene TRBV30 combines with J gene TRBJ2-5, with TRBD2 matching 7 bases. This CDR3 contains 16 residues. Germline loops: CDR1 GTSNPN, CDR2 SVGIG (reference sequence). Losses at the gene ends were 0 bases for V and 4 bases for J; bases not matched to a gene: 11. CDR3 region: CAWSVGFGGGVETQYF. The CDR3 DNA reads TGTGCCTGGAGTGTGGGCTTCGGGGGAGGGGTAGAGACCCAGTACTTC. Variable domain in full (rest from reference TRBV30 and TRBJ2-5): SQTIHQWPATLVQPVGSPLSLECTVEGTSNPNLYWYRQAAGRGLQLLFYSVGIGQISSEVPQNLSASRPQDRQFILSSKKLLLSDSGFYLCAWSVGFGGGVETQYFGPGTRLLVL.

This chain connects TRBV15 to TRBJ2-3, with 12 bases matching TRBD2. V lost 1 base and J lost 3; bases outside the gene matches: 5. The germline CDR1 and CDR2 sequences are LNHNV and YYDKDF (reference sequence). This CDR3 comprises 17 residues. The chain's CDR3 is CATSRGLAGGITDTQYF. Written as DNA, the CDR3 is TGTGCCACCAGCAGAGGCCTAGCGGGAGGGATAACAGATACGCAGTATTTT.

The rearrangement joins TRBV4-3 to TRBJ2-1; possibly TRBD1 or TRBD2 for D (5 bases each). CDR3 length: 15 residues. V was trimmed by 6 bases and J by 6 bases, leaving 18 bases between them. Germline V gene lookup returns CDR1 LGHNA and CDR2 YSLEER. Here the CDR3 DNA reads TGCGCCAGCAGGAAGGACACTCTTGGAGGCAATGAGCAGTTCTTC. Translated, it gives CASRKDTLGGNEQFF.

V gene TRBV24-1 combines with J gene TRBJ2-7, with 9 bases that match TRBD1. Germline V gives CDR1 KGHDR, CDR2 SFDVKD. This CDR3 comprises 17 residues. V dropped 0 bases and J dropped 5; count of bases not matched to a gene: 10. The CDR3 loop is CATSDLQADRGSDEQYF. CDR3 in DNA: TGTGCCACCAGTGATTTGCAGGCGGACAGGGGAAGCGACGAGCAGTACTTC.

This chain joins TRBV5-1 and TRBJ2-2; 7 nucleotides agree with TRBD2. With 1 base clipped from V and 6 bases from J, the junction kept 9 bases outside the gene matches. From germline, CDR1 is SGHRS and CDR2 YFSETQ. The CDR3 consists of 16 residues. CDR3 coding DNA: TGCGCCAGCAGCTTGTCATGGTCCGGGAGGTCCGGGGAGCTGTTTTTT. Protein product: CASSLSWSGRSGELFF.

The chain carries TRBV2 and TRBJ2-3; no clear D gene. This CDR3 region has 14 residues. Per the germline V gene, CDR1 is SNHLY and CDR2 is FYNNEI. Trimming took 1 base from V and 1 from J, leaving 6 bases between them. CDR3 DNA: TGTGCCAGCAGTGAAGGGATGGGCACAGATACGCAGTATTTT. The encoded protein is CASSEGMGTDTQYF.

About this clone itself: Relative to the germline gene, one junction end is altered; a read error may explain this. The genes are TRBV6-6 and TRBJ2-7, with unresolved D. The CDR3 has 11 amino acids. Germline assignment: CDR1 MNHNY and CDR2 SVGAGI (reference sequence). CDR3 protein: CAGSNLYEQYF. The CDR3 DNA follows: TGTGCCGGCAGTAATCTCTACGAGCAGTACTTC.

The chain couples TRBV2 to TRBJ2-2; possible D gene TRBD1, 6 bases. CDR1 SNHLY and CDR2 FYNNEI come from the germline V gene. The CDR3 is made up of 14 amino acids. The germline V and J ends were trimmed by 4 bases and 4 bases, with 10 bases remaining between them. The CDR3 region is CASSVTGTTGELFF. For the CDR3, the DNA is TGTGCCAGCAGTGTTACAGGGACCACCGGGGAGCTGTTTTTT.

The CDR3 reads CSARNSNEQFF. The DNA of the CDR3 is TGCAGTGCTAGAAATTCAAATGAGCAGTTCTTC. The chain employs TRBV20-1 and TRBJ2-1; D remains ambiguous. The length of the CDR3 is 11 residues. V was shortened by 2 bases and J by 7 bases, with 6 bases between the two germline ends. CDR1 is DFQATT and CDR2 is SNEGSKA in the germline V gene (reference sequence).

This chain joins TRBV11-1 and TRBJ2-2; D might be TRBD2 (6 bases). The V and J ends lost 5 bases and 9 bases respectively, with 19 bases between them. The CDR3 is made up of 15 amino acids. Germline V gene data show CDR1 as SGHAT and CDR2 as FQDESV (reference sequence). The CDR3 sequence: CASSARKGGIRELFF. CDR3 in DNA: TGTGCCAGCAGCGCCCGAAAGGGAGGCATTCGGGAGCTGTTTTTT.

V gene TRBV13 combines with J gene TRBJ2-7, with D possibly matching TRBD1 (6 bases). Germline lookup yields CDR1 PRHDT and CDR2 FYEKMQ (reference sequence). The CDR3 runs to 13 residues. The V end was cut by 4 bases, the J end by 3 bases, with 10 bases between. The DNA of the CDR3 is TGTGCCAGCAGCTACACAGGGATCTACGAGCAGTACTTC. Encoded protein: CASSYTGIYEQYF. Full variable domain (rest looked up from reference TRBV13 and TRBJ2-7): AAGVIQSPRHLIKEKRETATLKCYPIPRHDTVYWYQQGPGQDPQFLISFYEKMQSDKGSIPDRFSAQQFSDYHSELNMSSLELGDSALYFCASSYTGIYEQYFGPGTRLTVT.